Presented here are 17 T cell receptor beta chains from one specimen sequenced in a study of cytomegalovirus exposure and HLA in healthy donors. TCRdb's table, derived via immunoSEQ multiplex PCR, lists solely in-frame clones and lacks some. The sample holds some 250,000 clones, about 86% seen once. The material sequenced was PBMCs. The receptors stem from a woman aged 25 to 39 in good health and CMV-seropositive.

The chain carries TRBV28 and TRBJ2-4; TRBD2 aligns across 10 bases. This CDR3 comprises 19 residues. V gave up 4 bases and J gave up 1 base; unmatched junction bases: 13. The germline CDR1 and CDR2 sequences are MDHEN and SYDVKM. This chain's CDR3 is CASSWTSGKNRPAKNIQYF. The DNA of the CDR3 is TGTGCCAGCAGTTGGACTAGCGGAAAAAACCGTCCCGCCAAAAACATTCAGTACTTC.

The V call is TRBV19, the J call TRBJ1-5; D might be TRBD1 (6 bases). The germline V gene has CDR1 LNHDA and CDR2 SQIVND (reference sequence). The CDR3 consists of 14 residues. V was pared by 1 base and J by 5 bases, with 9 bases between. Here the CDR3 reads CASSIVAGDQPQHF. The CDR3 coding sequence is TGTGCCAGTAGTATAGTGGCAGGGGATCAGCCCCAGCATTTT. Full variable domain (outside the CDR3, taken from reference TRBV19 and TRBJ1-5): DGGITQSPKYLFRKEGQNVTLSCEQNLNHDAMYWYRQDPGQGLRLIYYSQIVNDFQKGDIAEGYSVSREKKESFPLTVTSAQKNPTAFYLCASSIVAGDQPQHFGDGTRLSIL.

The chain employs TRBV28 and TRBJ1-2, with a weak D call TRBD1 (6 bases). Trimming shortened V by 5 bases and J by 7 bases, and 20 bases separated the two germline ends. The CDR3 is 15 residues long. Germline CDR1 MDHEN, CDR2 SYDVKM. CDR3 loop: CASSRTGTPSRGYTF. The CDR3 bases are TGTGCCAGCAGTCGTACCGGGACACCGTCGCGTGGCTACACCTTC.

The rearrangement uses TRBV6-1 and TRBJ2-7; the D is unclear. Germline lookup yields CDR1 MNHNS and CDR2 SASEGT. CDR3 length: 14 residues. V gave up 7 bases and J gave up 6 bases, with 19 bases separating them. The CDR3 DNA reads TGTGCCAGCACCTCGAGCCCAGGCCCCTCCGAGCAGTACTTC. This encodes CASTSSPGPSEQYF.

The rearrangement links TRBV10-3 to TRBJ2-3, with TRBD1 as a possible D gene (6 bases). The germline V and J ends were trimmed by 11 bases and 5 bases, with 17 bases remaining between them. CDR1 is ENHRY and CDR2 is SYGVKD in the germline V gene. CDR3 size: 13 residues. The CDR3 DNA sequence: TGTGCCGCCGGGGACACCGAAAGAGATACGCAGTATTTT. This translates into CAAGDTERDTQYF.

The chain joins TRBV28 to TRBJ1-1; D call uncertain. The CDR3 sequence is 12 residues long. Germline CDR1 MDHEN, CDR2 SYDVKM. V lost 3 bases to trimming and J lost 5 bases, with 7 bases between them. The CDR3 sequence is CASSFAFTEAFF. The CDR3, as DNA: TGTGCCAGCAGTTTTGCGTTTACTGAAGCTTTCTTT. Together with reference TRBV28 and TRBJ1-1, the CDR3 gives the full variable domain: DVKVTQSSRYLVKRTGEKVFLECVQDMDHENMFWYRQDPGLGLRLIYFSYDVKMKEKGDIPEGYSVSREKKERFSLILESASTNQTSMYLCASSFAFTEAFFGQGTRLTVV.

In its sample, this clone was seen once. This chain connects TRBV5-1 to TRBJ2-5, with TRBD2 matching over 11 bases. V lost 4 bases and J lost 7; bases outside the gene matches: 9. Germline-derived CDR1 and CDR2 are SGHRS and YFSETQ. The CDR3 totals 15 residues. In DNA form, the CDR3 reads TGCGCCAGCAGCACCGGACTAGCGGGTTCTTGGACCCAGTACTTC. Protein sequence: CASSTGLAGSWTQYF.

V usage is TRBV2 and J usage is TRBJ1-5; 7 bases match TRBD1. There are 15 residues in the CDR3. J gave up 0 bases and V 6 bases, and 5 bases lay outside the gene matches. Germline CDR1 SNHLY, CDR2 FYNNEI. This chain's CDR3 is CASRFWDSSNQPQHF. DNA for the CDR3: TGTGCCAGCAGGTTCTGGGACAGTAGCAATCAGCCCCAGCATTTT.

This sequence joins TRBV29-1 and TRBJ2-3; possible D gene TRBD2, 6 bases. Between the trimmed V and J ends, which lost 5 bases and 6 bases, there was a span of 15 bases. This CDR3 contains 13 residues. From germline, CDR1 is SQVTM and CDR2 ANQGSEA. The DNA for the CDR3 is TGCAGCGTTTCACTAGCTGGATACGATACGCAGTATTTT. Its protein is CSVSLAGYDTQYF.

The chain uses TRBV11-2 and TRBJ2-7; tentatively, D is TRBD2 (6 bases). The V and J ends lost 5 bases and 0 bases respectively, with 11 bases between them. The germline V gene has CDR1 SGHAT and CDR2 FQNNGV. CDR3 length: 14 amino acids. The CDR3 here is CASSPLANSYEQYF. The CDR3 DNA reads as TGTGCCAGCAGCCCCCTAGCGAACTCCTACGAGCAGTACTTC. Looking up the rest from reference TRBV11-2 and TRBJ2-7 gives the full variable domain: EAGVAQSPRYKIIEKRQSVAFWCNPISGHATLYWYQQILGQGPKLLIQFQNNGVVDDSQLPKDRFSAERLKGVDSTLKIQPAKLEDSAVYLCASSPLANSYEQYFGPGTRLTVT.

The chain carries TRBV11-3 and TRBJ2-7, with D possibly TRBD2 on 6 matching bases. CDR3 length: 16 residues. V was shortened by 4 bases and J by 5 bases, with 21 bases between the two germline ends. Germline V lookup: CDR1 SGHNT, CDR2 YENEEA. The CDR3 DNA reads as TGTGCCAGCAGCTCCTATCTCGGAGCGGGTGGTCACGAGCAGTACTTC. This codes for CASSSYLGAGGHEQYF.

In nucleotides, the CDR3 is TGCGCCAGCAGCCCCGGACTAGCGGGAGTCCCAGATACGCAGTATTTT. Its protein product is CASSPGLAGVPDTQYF. This rearrangement joins TRBV5-1 to TRBJ2-3, with 13 bases identical to TRBD2. Germline V gives CDR1 SGHRS, CDR2 YFSETQ. V was clipped by 4 bases and J by 4 bases; unmatched bases: 6. The CDR3 runs 16 residues. The full variable domain, rest sourced from reference TRBV5-1 and TRBJ2-3, is KAGVTQTPRYLIKTRGQQVTLSCSPISGHRSVSWYQQTPGQGLQFLFEYFSETQRNKGNFPGRFSGRQFSNSRSEMNVSTLELGDSALYLCASSPGLAGVPDTQYFGPGTRLTVL.

This clone appeared a single time. V usage is TRBV11-2 and J usage is TRBJ2-1; 8 bases align to TRBD1. V was pared by 5 bases and J by 9 bases, with 6 bases of the junction left unmatched. The length of the CDR3 is 13 residues. Germline V gene lookup returns CDR1 SGHAT and CDR2 FQNNGV. The CDR3 loop is CASSTDRETEQFF. In nucleotides, the CDR3 is TGTGCCAGCAGCACGGACAGGGAAACTGAGCAGTTCTTC.

The V call is TRBV30, the J call TRBJ1-5; 7 nucleotides agree with TRBD1. This CDR3 is built from 18 residues. CDR1 and CDR2 (germline): GTSNPN, SVGIG (reference sequence). V gave up 0 bases and J gave up 0 bases; unmatched junction bases: 11. DNA of the CDR3: TGTGCCTGGAGTGTTTCTCGGTTGGGGACAGTTAGCAATCAGCCCCAGCATTTT. Its translation is CAWSVSRLGTVSNQPQHF.

J is TRBJ2-7 and V is TRBV10-2; 7 bases fit TRBD1. Trimming at V came to 8 bases and at J to 4 bases, leaving 17 bases not matched to a gene. CDR1 is WSHSY, CDR2 SAAADI, per germline. The CDR3 is 16 residues long. The CDR3 DNA reads TGCGCCAGCTATCCTCTTTATGGGGACAGCTCATACGAGCAGTACTTC. Residues: CASYPLYGDSSYEQYF.

J is TRBJ2-4 and V is TRBV5-1; D is possibly TRBD2 (6 bases). V was shortened by 3 bases and J by 1 base, with 20 bases between the two germline ends. Germline CDR1 and CDR2: SGHRS and YFSETQ. The CDR3 covers 18 residues. CDR3 in amino acids: CASSSLTGTPTAKNIQYF. DNA for the CDR3: TGCGCCAGCAGCTCACTCACCGGGACTCCGACCGCCAAAAACATTCAGTACTTC.

The V call is TRBV5-1, the J call TRBJ2-7; 8 bases match TRBD2. Germline V gene data show CDR1 as SGHRS and CDR2 as YFSETQ. This CDR3 comprises 13 residues. V was clipped by 3 bases and J by 3 bases; unmatched bases: 2. CDR3 loop: CASSWGTSYEQYF. The DNA for the CDR3 is TGCGCCAGCAGCTGGGGGACTAGCTACGAGCAGTACTTC.